The T cell receptor beta chain described here comes from a study of tumor-infiltrating lymphocytes in primary liver carcinoma. Whole-study context: Ranging in age from 30 to 69 years, the patients were men and women. The study reported T1-T3 N0M0 tumors spanning 4.2 to 10 cm. Findings of the study overall: Significantly greater top-250-clone fractions characterized tumors relative to blood (p = 0.039).

Constant-region priming of about 0.5 ug total RNA yielded TCR beta cDNA. Researchers made the TCR beta libraries by running three nested multiplex PCR rounds with slightly modified ARM-PCR. TCRdb passed the multiplex PCR reads through MiXCR, listing each CDR3 protein once. Among about 54,000 distinct CDR3 sequences listed, about 73% were seen once. In the case of this clonotype: As yet, its antigen is unknown. Here the CDR3 omits its conserved ending phenylalanine or tryptophan, so a read error is the likely source.

The source material, about 20-30 mg of unsorted bulk tissue, was used to co-extract RNA and DNA. Every tumor sample analyzed contained over 75% viable tumor cells. What was sequenced was liver tumor tissue from sampling region 2. Subset: tumor region T2, inferior pole. The sequence came from a man aged 35 to 55 with primary liver carcinoma and hepatitis B virus infection.

CDR3 amino acids: CASFGGPRTQYI. CDR3 nucleotides: TGCGCCAGTTTCGGAGGACCCCGGACCCAGTACATC. The chain links TRBV10-2 to TRBJ2-5; the D gene is possibly TRBD2 (5 bases). The V gene lost 9 bases and the J gene lost 7 bases, with 15 bases spanning the gap. CDR1 is WSHSY, CDR2 SAAADI, per germline. This CDR3 is 12 amino acids long.